The T cell receptor beta chain under discussion was sequenced for a study of T cell changes during pregnancy in multiple sclerosis. Generated by immunoSEQ multiplex PCR, the TCRdb table keeps only in-frame clones and is missing some. The sample includes around 26,000 clones, roughly nine tenths of them seen just once. In germline, CDR1 is MNHEY, CDR2 SMNVEV (reference sequence). V lost 6 bases to trimming and J lost 15 bases; unmatched junction nucleotides: 15. This CDR3 has 14 amino acids. J is TRBJ2-1 and V is TRBV27, with TRBD2 matching over 9 bases. The TCR was taken from a female donor with multiple sclerosis, enrolled in a pregnancy study. The material was CD8+ T cells from peripheral blood mononuclear cells, obtained in the second trimester of pregnancy. The CDR3, as DNA: TGTGCCAGCAGGGAGGGGCATGTAGCGGGAGATGCGTTCTTC. Translating gives CASREGHVAGDAFF.